This T cell receptor beta chain appears in the sequencing data of a study of control samples from healthy donors and cancer patients. Some clones are missing from TCRdb's copy, which holds only in-frame ones; the method was immunoSEQ multiplex PCR. Of just over 50,000 clones in the sample, almost 90% are singletons; the top ten hold roughly 42%. CDR3 length equals 15 residues. Trimming took off 5 bases at V and 0 bases at J, with 11 bases between the two ends. In germline, CDR1 is SGHNT, CDR2 YENEEA. This clone was seen a few times. The sample was PBMCs. This clonotype was obtained from a man in his fifties with head and neck cancer. The chain employs TRBV11-3 and TRBJ1-5; possible D gene TRBD1, 6 bases. The CDR3 loop is CASSPGTLSNQPQHF. As DNA, the CDR3 is TGTGCCAGCAGCCCCGGGACACTTAGCAATCAGCCCCAGCATTTT.